This T cell receptor beta chain was sequenced during a study of cytomegalovirus exposure and HLA in healthy donors. V was shortened by 0 bases and J by 4 bases, with 22 bases between the two germline ends. This CDR3 is built from 19 residues. CDR1 is LGHNA, CDR2 YNFKEQ, per germline. For this clone: No antigen is known for it.

Study-wide results and caveats: Associated with HLA alleles at 0.05 false discovery rate in a later analysis were 17,000 or so TCR beta sequences. Certain sequence variants were highly shared and formed a cluster, and this cluster was likely a sequencing artifact. CMV serostatus was the sole immune exposure data available.

13 Jbeta primers and 60 Vbeta primers were used for the PCR. Source study methods: There were 70 million to 95 million unique TCR beta chains by a later count, and 8.5 million to 14 million of them were shared. The repertoire was sequenced with immunoSEQ multiplex PCR; TCRdb's copy has only in-frame clones and lacks some. V, J and clone size are taken as reported in that table, and D and trimming were inferred from the DNA itself. The profile shows 150,000 to 250,000 clones, over 65% of them singletons. V and J are TRBV4-2 and TRBJ1-5, with D maybe TRBD1 (6 bases). The sequence was obtained from a boy aged 2 to 10 in good health and CMV-seronegative. The material sequenced was PBMCs. The CDR3 DNA reads as TGTGCCAGCAGCCAAGAGGGTCTAACAGGGTGGGGATCTAATCAGCCCCAGCATTTT. It codes for CASSQEGLTGWGSNQPQHF.